This T cell receptor (beta chain) was recovered during a study of shared clonotypes between healthy human individuals (dated by TCRdb to 2018 to 2021). A note on the overall study: Two women and a few men aged 18 to 49 years were included in the cohort. To estimate repertoire size and how much clonotype sharing occurs between individuals, the study deeply sequenced the blood TCR repertoires of roughly 5 healthy adults. Leukapheresis yielded between about 0.94 and 9 billion PBMCs per donor. To increase sequencing depth and limit assay-specific biases, TCR repertoire library preparation and sequencing were carried out by different laboratories using diverse techniques. For each donor, CD4 naive and CD4 memory were each given three plates, CD8 naive was given two plates, and CD8 memory was given one plate. General findings and caveats noted by the study authors: Larger estimated clonotype richness was generally found for naive subsets than for memory subsets. When a few donors were compared, the shared fraction of clonotypes was approximately 5% for naive CD4, 3.5% to 4% for naive CD8, more than 2% for memory CD4, and 0.4% for memory CD8. Only blood was sampled, and tissue TCR repertoires likely differ from those in blood. Pairwise subsampling indicated that sequencing depth was expected to affect the degree of clonotype sharing among donors. Compared with non-shared clonotypes, clonotypes shared by all four sorted-subset donors had higher generation probabilities. The genetic and exposure-history diversity represented was limited by the small number of donors. Incomplete sequencing was indicated by rarefaction of sorted-subset datasets, despite the large sequencing depth.

Healthy HIV-negative adults with no recently reported acute infections or vaccinations were included as donors. Only Caucasian adults living in Nashville, Tennessee, USA were represented among the donors. CD4+ T cells were enriched by magnetic negative selection; naive cells were then positively selected on CD45RA, and the negative fraction formed the memory subset. After blood collection by leukapheresis, PBMCs were isolated using Ficoll-Histopaque density gradient centrifugation and then cryopreserved in the vapor phase of liquid nitrogen. Analytical flow cytometry was used to check the purity and quantity of every magnetically sorted T cell population. From each sorted fraction, genomic DNA was isolated and quantified by UV absorbance on a Nanodrop 2000c. With respect to this clone: It has no known antigen specificity. Within one base of it there is no much larger clone, and no base qualities were kept.

CDR1 and CDR2, per the germline V gene, are MNHEY and SVGAGI. Taken from cysteine to phenylalanine, the CDR3 has 13 residues. Left in the record is the CDR3 DNA by itself, 39 bases read in frame from the first base. V was cut back by 10 bases and J by 7 bases, leaving a gap of 17 bases between them. Using the deep immunoSEQ assay, multiplex PCR amplified TCR CDR3 regions from genomic DNA. Genomic DNA extracted from each cell subset was distributed evenly over all wells of several immunoSEQ 96-well plates, and each plate served as one replicate. For sorted subsets, roughly 0.2 ug genomic DNA, equal to approximately 30,000 T cell genomes, was loaded into each replicate PCR. The purified libraries were quantified using a Qubit 3.0 fluorometer, sized with a Bioanalyzer 2100, and then quantified again using the KAPA Library Quantification kit. A separate single-read 150-cycle Illumina NextSeq 550 flow cell was used to sequence each immunoSEQ 96-well plate. Processing in the source paper ran as follows. Because the immunoSEQ output held only junctional sequences and lacked quality scores, the filtering could not match the filtering applied to full-length reads. To assign V/J genes and CDR3, sequences were annotated against IMGT germline references using PyIR, a Python wrapper for IgBLAST v1.9. Reads with weak V/J assignments (E-value above 1e-6), missing CDR3, stop codons, out-of-frame junctions, or ambiguous translated residues were removed. V3J clonotypes were defined by identical inferred V gene, J gene, and CDR3 amino acid sequence. Percentage overlap between repertoires was computed as shared unique clonotypes divided by the size of the smaller repertoire. Three approaches were used to assess repertoire richness: RTK rarefaction, the Chao1 estimator, and Recon v2.1 estimates of unobserved clonotypes. Generation probabilities for all TCRbeta clonotypes obtained by the gDNA method from a handful of donors were computed using OLGA. The table comes from immuneACCESS by way of TCRdb, which keeps in-frame sequences with V and J called. Part of the clones is missing from these tables; in studies checked, under half for an unresolved V gene and the rest for unknown reasons. Clonal size and the V and J genes are those of that table, whereas D and trimming came from the DNA. The sample table contains roughly 2.6 million clones; only one count was recorded for about 92% of them. The biggest ten clones account for roughly 0.15% of the sample.

The chain is made from TRBV6-5 and TRBJ2-1; the D gene is possibly TRBD2, with 6 bases matching. Material for sequencing was naive CD4+ T cells sorted from blood. The label giving this sample's cell subset or site can be read as: CD45RA+ positively selected. This TCR derives from a man between 18 and 35 years old in good health. CDR3 reads: CATRDSLKNEQFF. The DNA reads TGTGCCACCCGGGACTCCCTTAAGAATGAGCAGTTCTTC.